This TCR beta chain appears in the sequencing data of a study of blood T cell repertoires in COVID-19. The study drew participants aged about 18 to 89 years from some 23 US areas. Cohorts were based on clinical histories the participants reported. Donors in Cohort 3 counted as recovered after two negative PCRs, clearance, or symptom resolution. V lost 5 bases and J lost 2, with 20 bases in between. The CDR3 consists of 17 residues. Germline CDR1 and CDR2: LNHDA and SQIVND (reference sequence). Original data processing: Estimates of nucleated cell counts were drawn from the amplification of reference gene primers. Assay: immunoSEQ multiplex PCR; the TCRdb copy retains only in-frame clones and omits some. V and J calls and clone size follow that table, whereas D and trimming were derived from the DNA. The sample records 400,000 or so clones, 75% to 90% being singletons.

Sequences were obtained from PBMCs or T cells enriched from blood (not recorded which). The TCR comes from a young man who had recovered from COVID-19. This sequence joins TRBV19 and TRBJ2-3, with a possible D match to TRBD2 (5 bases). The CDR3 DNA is TGTGCCAGTAGTCTCGACGGGGTTGGGCGGTACACAGATACGCAGTATTTT. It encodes CASSLDGVGRYTDTQYF.